What follows are 4 T cell receptor beta chains derived from one specimen sequenced in a study of blood T cell repertoires in COVID-19. Repertoires were generated with immunoSEQ multiplex PCR, while TCRdb's copy carries only in-frame clones and drops some. This table has about 150,000 clones, about 85% appearing once. The sample consisted of peripheral blood. The receptors were gathered from a man between 60 and 75 years old with COVID-19, enrolled during active disease.

In this sample, this clone turned up a few times. This chain joins TRBV4-3 and TRBJ1-6; D is perhaps TRBD1 (6 bases). The V and J ends lost 0 bases and 7 bases respectively, with 10 bases between them. This CDR3 comprises 15 residues. Germline values: CDR1 LGHNA, CDR2 YSLEER. CDR3 loop: CASSQDYRANSPLHF. The CDR3 nucleotides are TGCGCCAGCAGCCAAGATTACAGGGCCAATTCACCCCTCCACTTT.

This clone was found once. The chain recombines TRBV5-4 with TRBJ1-2; D ambiguous. The germline V gene has CDR1 SGHNT and CDR2 YYREEE (reference sequence). This CDR3 region has 12 residues. Trimming shortened V by 0 bases and J by 8 bases, and 8 bases separated the two germline ends. The CDR3 is CASSLEQLGYTF. The CDR3 nucleotides are TGTGCCAGCAGCTTGGAGCAACTGGGCTACACCTTC.

This rearrangement joins TRBV6-2 or TRBV6-3 to TRBJ2-1; tentatively, D is TRBD2 (6 bases). The CDR3 consists of 11 residues. Germline values: CDR1 MNHEY, CDR2 SVGEGT. The germline V and J ends were trimmed by 5 bases and 10 bases, with 9 bases remaining between them. CDR3 sequence: CASSARGEQFF. The CDR3 bases are TGTGCCAGCAGTGCACGGGGGGAGCAGTTCTTC.

The chain employs TRBV18 and TRBJ2-5; no clear D. The CDR3 contains 14 residues. The germline gives CDR1 KGHSH, CDR2 LQKENI. Trimming cost V 3 bases and J 4 bases, with 12 bases left between them. CDR3 sequence (DNA): TGTGCCAGCTCACCCACCGTTCAGGTAGAGACCCAGTACTTC. Translation gives CASSPTVQVETQYF.